The entry below gives a single T cell receptor (beta chain) sequence along with its context. Its matching antigen is unknown. Clones were sequenced by immunoSEQ multiplex PCR, and TCRdb holds only the in-frame ones, with some missing. The sample includes a few hundred thousand clones, over 90% of them seen just once. This specimen comes from a study of T cell responses to AZD1222 COVID-19 vaccine. Across the whole study: Pooled samples include second doses given at about 4 or 12 weeks.

Study results and caveats: Of spike-specific TCRs, nearly half reportedly target regions left unmutated in variants. Donors were largely white British and mainly female; clonal diversity was possibly underestimated.

The ends were cut back, 4 bases at V and 6 bases at J, with 9 bases in the middle. The CDR3 totals 13 residues. The sample consisted of peripheral blood, taken on day 0 of AZD1222 vaccination. This sequence joins TRBV12-3 or TRBV12-4 and TRBJ2-2; D is perhaps TRBD2 (6 bases). The TCR comes from an adult in good health. The CDR3 DNA reads TGTGCCAGCAGTTGGAGGGAGGCCGGGGAGCTGTTTTTT. Protein: CASSWREAGELFF.